This T cell receptor beta chain derives from a study of shared clonotypes between healthy human individuals. The donor population consisted of healthy HIV-negative adults with no recent acute infections or vaccinations. Among the donors, all were Caucasian adults who lived in Nashville, Tennessee. Generated by immunoSEQ multiplex PCR, the TCRdb table keeps only in-frame clones and is missing some. The data show about 1.1 million clones, roughly 74% seen once. The TCR originated in a man younger than 35 in good health. Some clones in this sample may be carry-over from other donors' samples. The sequenced sample consisted of memory CD4+ T cells from PBMCs. Regarding subset: CD45RA-negative fraction.

This chain's CDR3 is CASSPSKHQPQHF. In nucleotides, the CDR3 is TGTGCCAGCAGCCCCAGCAAACATCAGCCCCAGCATTTT. The chain carries TRBV7-3 and TRBJ1-5; D is ambiguous. The V gene lost 5 bases and the J gene lost 5 bases, with 10 bases spanning the gap. The CDR3 runs 13 residues. Looked up from germline, CDR1 is SGHTA and CDR2 is FQGTGA.